This T cell receptor beta chain was captured by sequencing in a study of cytomegalovirus exposure and HLA in healthy donors. This CDR3 region has 15 residues. Germline V CDR1 and CDR2: SGHAT, FQNNGV. J gave up 0 bases and V 6 bases, and 7 bases lay outside the gene matches. PCR employed 60 Vbeta and 13 Jbeta primers. Clones were sequenced by immunoSEQ multiplex PCR, and TCRdb holds only the in-frame ones, with some missing. The sample has about 210,000 clones, roughly 73% seen once. This clone is a singleton in its sample. The target antigen is unknown. Study observations and caveats: The authors judged a highly shared variant cluster likely a sequencing artifact. An analysis done earlier found most TCR beta V segments productive about 87% or about 30% of the time. The study designated 150 to 200 TCR beta chains cytomegalovirus-associated.

The receptor was isolated from a boy aged 5-17 years in good health and CMV-seronegative. The sequencing sample was made of PBMCs. The chain employs TRBV11-2 and TRBJ2-7; 8 nucleotides line up with TRBD2. The CDR3 DNA is TGTGCCAGCAGTCTTAGCGGGATTTTCTCCTACGAGCAGTACTTC. It encodes CASSLSGIFSYEQYF.